The present TCR beta chain was sequenced within a study of early T cells in non-severe SARS-CoV-2 infection. Study summary: Sequencing of unsorted whole blood was done on bulk RNA, leaving chains unpaired.

Germline CDR1 SGHKS, CDR2 YYEKEE (reference sequence). The CDR3 runs to 12 residues. Between the trimmed V and J ends, which lost 0 bases and 7 bases, there was a span of 4 bases. Individual cDNA molecules carried attached unique molecular identifiers. TCRdb called the 5' RACE reads again in MiXCR, with one record for every CDR3 protein. The table records more than 60,000 distinct CDR3 sequences, around 11% of them present only once. Points from the study as a whole: Matching with VDJdb favored anti-spike CD8 responses (missing private and CD4 specificities).

This clonotype was picked up many times. Antigen unknown. The chain employs TRBV5-5 and TRBJ2-2; D gene unclear. The sequencing used whole blood, collected at baseline. The sequence was obtained from an adult who was a healthcare worker with PCR-confirmed SARS-CoV-2 infection or an uninfected control (not recorded which). The CDR3 DNA reads TGTGCCAGCAGCTTGGGGGGCGGGGAGCTGTTTTTT. It encodes CASSLGGGELFF.